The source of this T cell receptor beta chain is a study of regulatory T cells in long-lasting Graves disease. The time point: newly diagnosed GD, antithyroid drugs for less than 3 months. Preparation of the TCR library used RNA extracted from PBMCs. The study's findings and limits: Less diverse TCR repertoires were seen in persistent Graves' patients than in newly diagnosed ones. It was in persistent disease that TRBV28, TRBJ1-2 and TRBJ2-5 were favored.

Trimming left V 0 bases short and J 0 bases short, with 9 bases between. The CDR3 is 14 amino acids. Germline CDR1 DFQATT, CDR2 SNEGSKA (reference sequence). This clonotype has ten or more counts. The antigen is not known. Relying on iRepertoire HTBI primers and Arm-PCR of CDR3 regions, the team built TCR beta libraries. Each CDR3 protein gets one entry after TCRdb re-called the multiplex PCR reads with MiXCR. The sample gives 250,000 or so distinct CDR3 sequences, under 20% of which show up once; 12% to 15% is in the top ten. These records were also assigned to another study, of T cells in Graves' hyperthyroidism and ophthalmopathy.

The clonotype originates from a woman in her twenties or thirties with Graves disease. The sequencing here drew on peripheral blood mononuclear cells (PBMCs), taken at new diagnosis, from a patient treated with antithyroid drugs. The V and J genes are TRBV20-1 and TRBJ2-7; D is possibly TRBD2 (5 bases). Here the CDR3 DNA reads TGCAGTGCTAGAGAGGAGGCATTCTCCTACGAGCAGTACTTC. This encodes CSAREEAFSYEQYF.